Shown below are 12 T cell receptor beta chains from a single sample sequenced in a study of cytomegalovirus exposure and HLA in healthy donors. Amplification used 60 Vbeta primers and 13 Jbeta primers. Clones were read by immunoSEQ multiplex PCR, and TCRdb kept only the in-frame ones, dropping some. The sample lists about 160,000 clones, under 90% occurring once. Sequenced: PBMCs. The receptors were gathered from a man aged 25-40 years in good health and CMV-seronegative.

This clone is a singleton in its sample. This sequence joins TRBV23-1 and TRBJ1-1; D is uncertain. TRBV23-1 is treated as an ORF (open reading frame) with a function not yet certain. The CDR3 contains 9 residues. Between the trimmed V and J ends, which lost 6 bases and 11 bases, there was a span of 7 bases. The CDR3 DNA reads TGCGCCAGCAGGGACTTGGCTTTCTTT. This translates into CASRDLAFF.

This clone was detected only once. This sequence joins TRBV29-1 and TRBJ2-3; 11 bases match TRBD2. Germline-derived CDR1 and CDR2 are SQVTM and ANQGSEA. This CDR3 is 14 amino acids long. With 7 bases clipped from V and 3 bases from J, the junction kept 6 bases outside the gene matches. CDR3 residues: CSGTGLADTDTQYF. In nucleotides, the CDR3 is TGCAGCGGGACGGGACTAGCGGATACAGATACGCAGTATTTT.

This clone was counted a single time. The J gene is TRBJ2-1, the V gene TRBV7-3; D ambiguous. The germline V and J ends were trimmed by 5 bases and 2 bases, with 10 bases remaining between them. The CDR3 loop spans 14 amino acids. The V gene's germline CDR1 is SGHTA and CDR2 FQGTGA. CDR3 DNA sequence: TGTGCCAGCAGCCCTCTAGGCCCCTACAATGAGCAGTTCTTC. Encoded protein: CASSPLGPYNEQFF.

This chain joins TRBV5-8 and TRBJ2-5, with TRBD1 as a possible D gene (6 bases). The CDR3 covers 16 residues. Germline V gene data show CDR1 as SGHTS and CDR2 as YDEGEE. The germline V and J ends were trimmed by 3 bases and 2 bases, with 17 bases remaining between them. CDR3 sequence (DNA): TGTGCCAGCAGCTCCCCGGAGACAGGACCTCAAGAGACCCAGTACTTC. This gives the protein CASSSPETGPQETQYF.

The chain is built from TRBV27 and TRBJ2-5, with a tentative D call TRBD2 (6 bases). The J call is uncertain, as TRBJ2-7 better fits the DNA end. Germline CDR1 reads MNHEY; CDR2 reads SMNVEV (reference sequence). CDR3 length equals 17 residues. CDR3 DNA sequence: TGTGCCAGCACCCGGGCGGGGCGCCCCGCTTCTACCTACGAGCAGTACTTC. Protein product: CASTRAGRPASTYEQYF.

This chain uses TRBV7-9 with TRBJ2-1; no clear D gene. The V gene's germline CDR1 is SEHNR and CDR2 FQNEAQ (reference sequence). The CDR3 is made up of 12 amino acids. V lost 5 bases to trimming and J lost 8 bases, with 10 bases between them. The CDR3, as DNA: TGTGCCAGCAGCCATCCATCGGATGAGCAGTTCTTC. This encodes CASSHPSDEQFF.

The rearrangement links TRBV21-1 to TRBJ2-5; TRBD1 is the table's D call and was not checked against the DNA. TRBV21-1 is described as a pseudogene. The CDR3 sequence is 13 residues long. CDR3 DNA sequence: TGTGCCAGCAGCAAAAGGGGGCAAGAGACCCAGTACTTC. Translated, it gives CASSKRGQETQYF.

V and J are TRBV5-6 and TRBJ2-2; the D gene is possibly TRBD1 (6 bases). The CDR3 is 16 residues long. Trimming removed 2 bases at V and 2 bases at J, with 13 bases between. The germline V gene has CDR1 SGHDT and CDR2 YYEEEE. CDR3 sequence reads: CASSFVSRGNTGELFF. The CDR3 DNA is TGTGCCAGCAGCTTTGTGTCCAGGGGAAACACCGGGGAGCTGTTTTTT.

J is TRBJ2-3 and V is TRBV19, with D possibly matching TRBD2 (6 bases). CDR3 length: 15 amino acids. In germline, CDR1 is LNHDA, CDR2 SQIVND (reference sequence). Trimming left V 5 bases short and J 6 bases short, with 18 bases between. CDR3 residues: CASSARDSPTDTQYF. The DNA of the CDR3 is TGTGCCAGTAGTGCCCGGGACTCTCCCACGGATACGCAGTATTTT.

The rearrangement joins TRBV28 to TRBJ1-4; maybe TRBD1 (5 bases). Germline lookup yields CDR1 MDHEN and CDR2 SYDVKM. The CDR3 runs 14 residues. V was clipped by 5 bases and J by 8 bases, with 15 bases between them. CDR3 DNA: TGTGCCAGCAGTCGACAGCCGAATGGGGAAAAACTGTTTTTT. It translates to CASSRQPNGEKLFF. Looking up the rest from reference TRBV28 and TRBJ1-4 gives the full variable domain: DVKVTQSSRYLVKRTGEKVFLECVQDMDHENMFWYRQDPGLGLRLIYFSYDVKMKEKGDIPEGYSVSREKKERFSLILESASTNQTSMYLCASSRQPNGEKLFFGSGTQLSVL.

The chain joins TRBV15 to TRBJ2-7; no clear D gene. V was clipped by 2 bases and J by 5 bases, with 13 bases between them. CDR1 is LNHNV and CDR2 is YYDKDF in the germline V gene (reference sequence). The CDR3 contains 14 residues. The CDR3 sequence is CATSRLLERDEQYF. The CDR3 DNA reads TGTGCCACCAGCAGACTCCTGGAACGGGACGAGCAGTACTTC.

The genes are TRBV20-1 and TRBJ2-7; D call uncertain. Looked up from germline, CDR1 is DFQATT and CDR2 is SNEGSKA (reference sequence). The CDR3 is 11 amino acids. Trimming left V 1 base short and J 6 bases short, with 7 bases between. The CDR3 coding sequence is TGCAGTGCTAGAGCTTTTCTCGAGCAGTACTTC. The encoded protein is CSARAFLEQYF.